The 22 T cell receptor beta chains listed next were all sequenced from one sample in a study of blood T cell repertoires in COVID-19. Libraries were prepared by immunoSEQ multiplex PCR; TCRdb keeps only in-frame clonotypes and omits some of them. Among hundreds of thousands of clones, about 81% were seen once, and the ten largest hold 4.1%. The sequencing input was PBMCs or T cells enriched from blood (not recorded which). Source of these receptors: a man between 25 and 39 years old with acute COVID-19.

The chain uses TRBV15 and TRBJ2-1; 14 nucleotides line up with TRBD2. Germline assignment: CDR1 LNHNV and CDR2 YYDKDF (reference sequence). This CDR3 is built from 14 residues. With V trimmed by 5 bases and J by 7 bases, 1 base remained unmatched. The CDR3 loop is CATSGTSGRNEQFF. In nucleotides, the CDR3 is TGTGCCACCAGCGGGACTAGCGGGAGAAATGAGCAGTTCTTC.

For this clone: One junction end does not reproduce the germline sequence, and a read error may be involved. The chain carries TRBV5-1 and TRBJ2-3; tentatively, D is TRBD2 (5 bases). The CDR3 covers 17 residues. Germline CDR1 SGHRS, CDR2 YFSETQ. CDR3 loop: CASSFTPSGANTDTQYF. DNA of the CDR3: TGTGCCAGCAGCTTCACTCCCAGCGGCGCCAATACAGATACGCAGTATTTT.

J is TRBJ2-5 and V is TRBV19; 10 nucleotides agree with TRBD1. V shed 7 bases and J 5 bases; nucleotides not matched to a gene: 4. This CDR3 is 13 amino acids long. CDR1 LNHDA and CDR2 SQIVND come from the germline V gene (reference sequence). Here the CDR3 reads CASTRTGGETQYF. The CDR3, as DNA: TGTGCCAGTACCCGGACAGGGGGGGAGACCCAGTACTTC.

The rearrangement links TRBV6-4 to TRBJ2-3, with TRBD2 as a possible D gene (6 bases). Germline loops: CDR1 MRHNA, CDR2 SNTAGT. The V and J ends lost 5 bases and 3 bases respectively, with 15 bases between them. The CDR3 is 15 residues long. CDR3 protein: CASSHEAGSTDTQYF. The CDR3 DNA follows: TGTGCCAGCAGTCACGAAGCGGGTAGTACAGATACGCAGTATTTT.

The rearrangement uses TRBV19 and TRBJ1-3; the D gene is possibly TRBD1 (6 bases). V gave up 5 bases and J gave up 0 bases, with 11 bases separating them. The germline V gene encodes CDR1 LNHDA and CDR2 SQIVND (reference sequence). The CDR3 has 15 residues. The CDR3: CASSPTGHSGNTIYF. The CDR3 DNA sequence: TGTGCCAGTAGTCCAACAGGGCACTCTGGAAACACCATATATTTT.

This sequence joins TRBV3-1 (or the pseudogene TRBV3-2) and TRBJ1-1, with 7 bases fitting TRBD1. The CDR3 is 12 residues long. Germline V CDR1 and CDR2: LGHDT, YNNKEL (reference sequence). The trim removed 4 bases at V and 7 bases at J, leaving 3 bases unmatched. CDR3 residues: CASSRGQNEAFF. For the CDR3, the DNA is TGTGCCAGCAGCCGGGGACAGAATGAAGCTTTCTTT.

V gene TRBV3-1 (or the pseudogene TRBV3-2) combines with J gene TRBJ1-2; 8 nucleotides match TRBD1. Trimming took 2 bases from V and 12 from J; bases not matched to a gene: 14. Germline assignment: CDR1 LGHDT and CDR2 YNNKEL (reference sequence). This CDR3 contains 15 residues. CDR3 amino acids: CASSQTSGTGRENTF. CDR3 sequence (DNA): TGTGCCAGCAGCCAAACCTCCGGGACAGGCCGCGAGAACACCTTC.

The chain joins TRBV3-1 (or the pseudogene TRBV3-2) to TRBJ2-5; no clear D gene. The CDR3 sequence is 14 residues long. Germline CDR1 and CDR2: LGHDT and YNNKEL (reference sequence). With 1 base removed from V and 4 bases from J, the gap between germline ends came to 10 bases. The CDR3 nucleotides are TGTGCCAGCAGCCAAGTAAGTGGAGCAGAGACCCAGTACTTC. Its translation: CASSQVSGAETQYF.

This chain joins TRBV9 and TRBJ2-1, with 9 positions matching TRBD2. The CDR3 totals 14 residues. CDR1 is SGDLS and CDR2 is YYNGEE in the germline V gene. The V and J ends lost 7 bases and 4 bases, in that order; junction bases with no gene match: 6. The CDR3 sequence is CASAGTSPYNEQFF. CDR3 DNA: TGTGCCAGCGCGGGGACTAGCCCTTACAATGAGCAGTTCTTC.

CDR3 sequence reads: CASRATGPYEQYV. DNA for the CDR3: TGTGCCAGCAGGGCTACAGGGCCCTACGAGCAGTACGTC. The chain recombines TRBV6-5 with TRBJ2-7; D is perhaps TRBD1 (6 bases). The CDR3 is made up of 13 amino acids. CDR1 MNHEY and CDR2 SVGAGI come from the germline V gene. Trimming pared 6 bases from V and 2 bases from J, leaving 11 bases between.

The sample holds one count of this clone. The chain carries TRBV5-6 and TRBJ2-3; D uncertain. CDR1 and CDR2 from the germline V gene are SGHDT and YYEEEE. This CDR3 is 16 amino acids long. V lost 1 base to trimming and J lost 5 bases, with 17 bases between them. The DNA for the CDR3 is TGTGCCAGCAGCTTGCGGCACATACTACGAGGAGATACGCAGTATTTT. Protein product: CASSLRHILRGDTQYF.

This clone was found a few times. The DNA of the CDR3 is TGTGCCACCAGTGATTTCCCAGACAGGGGGCAATTCTTC. This encodes CATSDFPDRGQFF. V usage is TRBV24-1 and J usage is TRBJ2-1; 10 positions agree with TRBD1. The CDR3 length is 13 residues. The trim removed 1 base at V and 16 bases at J, leaving 6 bases unmatched. Germline CDR1 and CDR2: KGHDR and SFDVKD.

The rearrangement links TRBV9 to TRBJ1-6; D not resolved. In germline, CDR1 is SGDLS, CDR2 YYNGEE. The CDR3 is made up of 18 amino acids. With 0 bases removed from V and 0 bases from J, the gap between germline ends came to 13 bases. CDR3 sequence reads: CASSVGPNLSSYNSPLHF. The CDR3 region has the DNA TGTGCCAGCAGCGTAGGTCCGAATCTCAGCTCCTATAATTCACCCCTCCACTTT.

CDR3 protein: CASSQDLGQGDSYNEQFF. The CDR3 bases are TGCGCCAGCAGCCAAGACCTGGGACAGGGGGACTCCTACAATGAGCAGTTCTTC. This chain joins TRBV4-1 and TRBJ2-1, with 11 bases matching TRBD1. This CDR3 is 18 amino acids long. Germline V lookup: CDR1 MGHRA, CDR2 YSYEKL. Unmatched junction bases numbered 4, after V lost 0 bases and J lost 0 bases.

This clone was detected only once. This chain links TRBV23-1 with TRBJ2-7; possibly TRBD1 for D (5 bases). TRBV23-1 is sorted into the ORF group, with uncertain function. The CDR3 runs to 15 residues. Trimming left V 4 bases short and J 6 bases short, with 19 bases between. The CDR3, as DNA: TGCGCCAGCAGTCGAAAGGCGGACATGCGGCGCGAGCAGTACGTC. It translates to CASSRKADMRREQYV.

V is TRBV29-1 and J is TRBJ1-2, with D perhaps TRBD1 (5 bases). CDR1 and CDR2 (germline): SQVTM, ANQGSEA. Trimming pared 8 bases from V and 3 bases from J, leaving 16 bases between. The CDR3 covers 13 residues. The chain's CDR3 is CSIDRGEDYGYTF. DNA of the CDR3: TGCAGCATCGATCGGGGGGAGGACTATGGCTACACCTTC.

The chain employs TRBV6-5 and TRBJ1-1; the match to TRBD1 covers 7 bases. This CDR3 region has 14 residues. The V segment lost 6 bases and the J segment 2 bases; nucleotides outside the gene matches: 6. The germline V gene encodes CDR1 MNHEY and CDR2 SVGAGI. The CDR3 reads CASSPDRDNTEAFF. In DNA, the CDR3 is TGTGCCAGCAGCCCCGACAGGGACAACACTGAAGCTTTCTTT.

The rearrangement joins TRBV5-4 to TRBJ2-1; D is possibly TRBD1 (5 bases). Trimming shortened V by 2 bases and J by 8 bases, and 14 bases separated the two germline ends. CDR1 and CDR2 from the germline V gene are SGHNT and YYREEE (reference sequence). The CDR3 spans 14 residues. CDR3 sequence (DNA): TGTGCCAGCAGCTTTACGACTGGGGCAGATGAGCAGTTCTTC. Amino acids: CASSFTTGADEQFF.

V gene TRBV5-6 combines with J gene TRBJ1-6; 7 nucleotides line up with TRBD1. The CDR3 is made up of 14 amino acids. With 1 base clipped from V and 10 bases from J, the junction kept 5 bases outside the gene matches. Germline-derived CDR1 and CDR2 are SGHDT and YYEEEE. This CDR3 reads CASSLRQGRSPLHF. Here the CDR3 DNA reads TGTGCCAGCAGCTTGAGACAGGGTCGGTCACCCCTCCACTTT.

This chain connects TRBV6-4 to TRBJ1-2; 7 nucleotides agree with TRBD1. Germline values: CDR1 MRHNA, CDR2 SNTAGT. The length of the CDR3 is 14 residues. The J segment lost 7 bases and the V segment lost 8 bases, leaving 13 bases of the junction unmatched. CDR3 sequence: CASSDEGGLGGYTF. The CDR3 bases are TGTGCCAGCTCTGATGAAGGGGGCTTGGGTGGCTACACCTTC.

The V and J genes are TRBV2 and TRBJ1-5; the D is unclear. The V end was cut by 5 bases, the J end by 6 bases, with 11 bases between. CDR3 length: 13 amino acids. Germline V gives CDR1 SNHLY, CDR2 FYNNEI. The CDR3 DNA sequence: TGTGCCAGCAGTCCCAGAGGAACTCAGCCCCAGCATTTT. It yields the protein CASSPRGTQPQHF. The full variable domain, rest sourced from reference TRBV2 and TRBJ1-5, is EPEVTQTPSHQVTQMGQEVILRCVPISNHLYFYWYRQILGQKVEFLVSFYNNEISEKSEIFDDQFSVERPDGSNFTLKIRSTKLEDSAMYFCASSPRGTQPQHFGDGTRLSIL.

This rearrangement joins TRBV27 to TRBJ1-3; TRBD1 agrees at 9 bases. This CDR3 comprises 16 residues. Per the germline V gene, CDR1 is MNHEY and CDR2 is SMNVEV (reference sequence). Trimming cost V 5 bases and J 3 bases; bases outside gene matches: 8. The CDR3 DNA reads TGTGCCAGCAGTCCTCGACAGGGGGGTCGTGGAAACACCATATATTTT. It specifies CASSPRQGGRGNTIYF.